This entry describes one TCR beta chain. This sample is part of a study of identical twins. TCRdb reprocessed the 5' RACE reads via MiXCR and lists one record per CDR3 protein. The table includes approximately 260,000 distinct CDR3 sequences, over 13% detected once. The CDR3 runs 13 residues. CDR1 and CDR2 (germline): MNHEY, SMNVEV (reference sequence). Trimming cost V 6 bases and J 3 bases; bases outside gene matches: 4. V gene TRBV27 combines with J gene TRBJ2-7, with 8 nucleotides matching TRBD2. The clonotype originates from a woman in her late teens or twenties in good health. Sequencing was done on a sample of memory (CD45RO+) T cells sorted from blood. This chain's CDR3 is CASSGREHYEQYF. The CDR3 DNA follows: TGTGCCAGCAGCGGGAGGGAACACTACGAGCAGTACTTC.